This T cell receptor beta chain was obtained from a study of cytomegalovirus exposure and HLA in healthy donors. Study-wide results and limits: The study labeled more than 150 TCR beta chains cytomegalovirus-associated. CMV antigen specificity was confirmed in vitro for a few CMV-associated chains.

Points on this clone: The antigen remains unidentified.

In germline, CDR1 is SNHLY, CDR2 FYNNEI. This CDR3 has 14 amino acids. V shed 3 bases and J shed 5 bases, with 13 bases lying between them. A multiplex PCR was run with 60 Vbeta primers and 13 Jbeta primers. Method: immunoSEQ multiplex PCR; TCRdb's copy keeps in-frame clones and lacks some. The table has around 120,000 clones, around 80% seen once. Sequencing was performed on PBMCs. This chain connects TRBV2 to TRBJ1-2, with D unclear. The clonotype comes from a man aged 50-59 years in good health and CMV-seronegative. CDR3 amino acids: CASSESQIPYGYTF. The CDR3 nucleotides are TGTGCCAGCAGTGAGTCACAGATTCCTTATGGCTACACCTTC.